The 16 T cell receptor beta chains given below trace back to one sample, sequenced in a study of control samples from healthy donors and cancer patients. The repertoire was sequenced with immunoSEQ multiplex PCR; TCRdb's copy has only in-frame clones and lacks some. This sample has about 160,000 clones, with roughly 89% found just once. Material for sequencing was blood. These receptors came from a man aged 30-40 years in good health.

The chain couples TRBV25-1 to TRBJ2-7; D might be TRBD1 (6 bases). The ends were cut back, 2 bases at V and 4 bases at J, with 9 bases in the middle. CDR3 length: 13 residues. The germline V gene encodes CDR1 MGHDK and CDR2 SYGVNS. The CDR3 DNA reads TGTGCCAGCAGTGAAGGCAGGGGTTACGAGCAGTACTTC. Translating gives CASSEGRGYEQYF.

Here the CDR3 reads CASSEYTGTETQYF. Here the CDR3 DNA reads TGTGCCAGCAGTGAATATACAGGGACGGAGACCCAGTACTTC. The chain employs TRBV25-1 and TRBJ2-5; the D gene is possibly TRBD1 (6 bases). The CDR3 extends over 14 amino acids. The germline CDR1 and CDR2 sequences are MGHDK and SYGVNS. The V and J ends lost 0 bases and 5 bases respectively, with 10 bases between them.

The chain recombines TRBV2 with TRBJ1-1; D gene ambiguous. This CDR3 is 12 amino acids long. V was cut by 7 bases and J by 0 bases, with 6 bases left in between. The V gene's germline CDR1 is SNHLY and CDR2 FYNNEI. CDR3 DNA: TGTGCCAGCACGTGGATGAACACTGAAGCTTTCTTT. It specifies CASTWMNTEAFF.

The rearrangement links TRBV3-1 (or the pseudogene TRBV3-2) to TRBJ2-1; weak D call: TRBD2 (5 bases). V lost 3 bases and J lost 8, with 8 bases in between. Germline CDR1 reads LGHDT; CDR2 reads YNNKEL (reference sequence). This CDR3 comprises 12 residues. CDR3 region: CASSHTSDEQFF. The CDR3 nucleotides read TGTGCCAGCAGCCACACTAGTGATGAGCAGTTCTTC.

This sequence joins TRBV7-9 and TRBJ1-1; D is unresolved. CDR3 size: 13 residues. Germline V gene lookup returns CDR1 SEHNR and CDR2 FQNEAQ (reference sequence). Trimming stripped 6 bases from V and 1 base from J, with 9 bases between. The CDR3 nucleotides are TGTGCCAGCAGGCTACTGAGGAACACTGAAGCTTTCTTT. Amino acids: CASRLLRNTEAFF.

V is TRBV6-1 and J is TRBJ1-2; D unclear. V was pared by 2 bases and J by 4 bases, with 11 bases between. CDR1 and CDR2 from the germline V gene are MNHNS and SASEGT. This CDR3 has 14 residues. CDR3 sequence: CASSETGLLYGYTF. CDR3 bases: TGTGCCAGCAGTGAAACCGGACTTCTCTATGGCTACACCTTC.

The V and J genes are TRBV6-4 and TRBJ1-2; D might be TRBD1 (5 bases). This CDR3 comprises 14 residues. The germline V gene encodes CDR1 MRHNA and CDR2 SNTAGT. The V end lost 6 bases, the J end lost 7 bases, and 18 bases lay between the germline ends. CDR3 amino acids: CASSPDGSTGGYTF. DNA of the CDR3: TGTGCCAGCAGCCCCGACGGGTCAACAGGTGGCTACACCTTC.

This sequence joins TRBV9 and TRBJ2-7; tentative D call: TRBD2 (7 bases). With 4 bases removed from V and 7 bases from J, the gap between germline ends came to 21 bases. The germline CDR1 and CDR2 sequences are SGDLS and YYNGEE. This CDR3 has 15 residues. CDR3 region: CASSHPVAGAREQYF. DNA for the CDR3: TGTGCCAGCAGCCATCCCGTGGCGGGGGCGAGGGAGCAGTACTTC.

The chain joins TRBV18 to TRBJ2-5; D tentatively fits TRBD1 or TRBD2 (5 bases each). The length of the CDR3 is 15 residues. The V end was cut by 3 bases, the J end by 5 bases, with 16 bases between. Germline V gives CDR1 KGHSH, CDR2 LQKENI. In DNA, the CDR3 is TGTGCCAGCTCACCCCGGGAAGGGGCGCGGGAGACCCAGTACTTC. Translation: CASSPREGARETQYF.

The chain employs TRBV15 and TRBJ1-5; tentatively, D is TRBD1 (5 bases). V lost 0 bases and J lost 6, with 12 bases in between. In germline, CDR1 is LNHNV, CDR2 YYDKDF (reference sequence). CDR3 size: 15 residues. The CDR3 bases are TGTGCCACCAGCAGAGATAAAGGGGCGGGTCAGCCCCAGCATTTT. Its translation: CATSRDKGAGQPQHF.

The chain has TRBV6-2 or TRBV6-3 and TRBJ1-5; no definite D call. V lost 2 bases to trimming and J lost 7 bases, with 18 bases between them. The CDR3 covers 16 residues. The germline V gene encodes CDR1 MNHEY and CDR2 SVGEGT. CDR3 DNA: TGTGCCAGCAGTTACGCCAATACCTTATCTAGCCAGCCCCAGCATTTT. Residues: CASSYANTLSSQPQHF.

This chain connects TRBV5-4 to TRBJ2-1; 8 bases align to TRBD2. Germline-derived CDR1 and CDR2 are SGHNT and YYREEE (reference sequence). The CDR3 runs to 13 residues. J gave up 10 bases and V 6 bases, and 9 bases lay outside the gene matches. CDR3 sequence reads: CASTPTTSGEQFF. In DNA form, the CDR3 reads TGTGCCAGCACTCCGACTACTAGCGGCGAGCAGTTCTTC.

This chain connects TRBV7-7 to TRBJ2-5; D possibly corresponds to TRBD2 (5 bases). Germline V gene lookup returns CDR1 SSHAT and CDR2 FNYEAQ (reference sequence). Trimming took off 2 bases at V and 2 bases at J, with 6 bases between the two ends. This CDR3 is built from 13 residues. In DNA form, the CDR3 reads TGTGCCAGCAGCTTAAGCGGACAAGAGACCCAGTACTTC. It codes for CASSLSGQETQYF. The variable domain in full, completed from reference TRBV7-7 and TRBJ2-5, reads GAGVSQSPRYKVTKRGQDVTLRCDPISSHATLYWYQQALGQGPEFLTYFNYEAQPDKSGLPSDRFSAERPEGSISTLTIQRTEQRDSAMYRCASSLSGQETQYFGPGTRLLVL.

This chain links TRBV9 with TRBJ1-1; 9 bases match TRBD1. CDR1 is SGDLS and CDR2 is YYNGEE in the germline V gene. CDR3 size: 13 residues. V lost 3 bases and J lost 3; bases outside the gene matches: 0. In DNA form, the CDR3 reads TGTGCCAGCAGCGGACAGGGGGACACTGAAGCTTTCTTT. This codes for CASSGQGDTEAFF. Combining the CDR3 with reference TRBV9 and TRBJ1-1 gives the whole variable domain DSGVTQTPKHLITATGQRVTLRCSPRSGDLSVYWYQQSLDQGLQFLIQYYNGEERAKGNILERFSAQQFPDLHSELNLSSLELGDSALYFCASSGQGDTEAFFGQGTRLTVV.

V and J are TRBV6-5 and TRBJ2-7, with D perhaps TRBD1 (5 bases). V lost 8 bases and J lost 6, with 17 bases in between. This CDR3 comprises 13 residues. Germline values: CDR1 MNHEY, CDR2 SVGAGI. DNA for the CDR3: TGTGCCAGCTCAAGGGGATTTAGCTTCGAGCAGTACTTC. This gives the protein CASSRGFSFEQYF.

This clone was counted a single time. The rearrangement joins TRBV7-2 to TRBJ2-2, with D perhaps TRBD2 (6 bases). The CDR3 contains 15 residues. V lost 3 bases and J lost 8, with 16 bases in between. Germline-derived CDR1 and CDR2 are SGHTA and FQGNSA. CDR3 in amino acids: CASSLGLRAQGELFF. CDR3 nucleotide sequence: TGTGCCAGCAGCTTGGGACTCAGGGCCCAAGGGGAGCTGTTTTTT. Full variable domain (missing parts from reference TRBV7-2 and TRBJ2-2): GAGVSQSPSNKVTEKGKDVELRCDPISGHTALYWYRQSLGQGLEFLIYFQGNSAPDKSGLPSDRFSAERTGGSVSTLTIQRTQQEDSAVYLCASSLGLRAQGELFFGEGSRLTVL.